Sample share makes the clone carrying this T cell receptor beta chain medium-sized (0.01 to 0.1%). Antigen unknown. The data were taken from a study of T cells after posttransplantation cyclophosphamide. Whole-study results and caveats: Blood and skin or GI T cell repertoires showed limited TRB overlap. Recipient CMV seropositivity and CMV reactivation strongly tracked TRB clonality.

Treatment was busulfan-fludarabine conditioning, a marrow graft, and cyclophosphamide on days +3 and +4. CDR1 and CDR2 (germline): LNHDA, SQIVND (reference sequence). The CDR3 contains 15 residues. With 6 bases clipped from V and 7 bases from J, the junction kept 9 bases outside the gene matches. Clones were sequenced by immunoSEQ multiplex PCR, and TCRdb holds only the in-frame ones, with some missing. Listed for the sample are about 2,100 clones, none seen a single time. The chain has TRBV19 and TRBJ2-1; 10 bases fit TRBD2. This specimen was PBMCs, taken 86 days after allogeneic stem cell transplant with posttransplant cyclophosphamide. The receptor comes from a female patient in her 60s who received an allogeneic stem cell transplant from a related donor and was CMV-positive. Some T cells may trace back to the graft donor. The CDR3, as DNA: TGTGCCAGTAGGAGTAGCGGGAGGTCGGGGAATGAGCAGTTCTTC. It translates to CASRSSGRSGNEQFF. The variable domain in full, completed from reference TRBV19 and TRBJ2-1, reads DGGITQSPKYLFRKEGQNVTLSCEQNLNHDAMYWYRQDPGQGLRLIYYSQIVNDFQKGDIAEGYSVSREKKESFPLTVTSAQKNPTAFYLCASRSSGRSGNEQFFGPGTRLTVL.